This is a list of T cell receptor beta chains from one sample in a study of blood T cell repertoires in COVID-19. The table came from immunoSEQ multiplex PCR; TCRdb's copy has only in-frame clones and leaves some out. The repertoire includes 150,000 or so clones, around 80% of them detected once, and roughly 15% sits in the top ten. The sample taken for sequencing was peripheral blood. The receptor set was obtained from a human donor with acute or convalescent COVID-19. The donor label of this sample is uncertain. The CDR3 runs from the conserved cysteine through the conserved F or W. D genes are given only for firm matches. Clone size is stated in some rows and not others, as once, few, many or a class when expanded.

j_call cdr3_length clone_size d_call v_call cdr3_aa cdr3_nt
TRBJ1-1 12 many TRBD1 TRBV25-1 CASSAGTAEAFF TGTGCCAGCAGTGCCGGGACAGCTGAAGCTTTCTTT
TRBJ1-6 13 many NA TRBV2 CASGRGQNSPLHF TGTGCCAGTGGGAGGGGTCAGAATTCACCCCTCCACTTT
TRBJ2-3 18 NA NA TRBV5-1 CASSLAGGSGASTDTQYF TGCGCCAGCAGCTTGGCGGGGGGCAGCGGGGCAAGCACAGATACGCAGTATTTT
TRBJ1-3 16 NA NA TRBV30 CAWRGGEIASGNTIYF TGTGCCTGGAGAGGGGGAGAAATTGCCTCTGGAAACACCATATATTTT
TRBJ1-6 16 NA TRBD1 TRBV5-1 CASSLIPGQGGSPLHF TGCGCCAGCAGCCTCATACCGGGACAGGGCGGGTCACCCCTCCACTTT
TRBJ2-7 15 many TRBD1 TRBV19 CASSLSRGTGIEQYF TGTGCCAGTAGTCTCTCCCGGGGGACAGGGATCGAGCAGTACTTC
TRBJ1-2 14 NA TRBD1 TRBV7-8 CASSPDRGNYGYTF TGTGCCAGCAGCCCCGACAGGGGTAACTATGGCTACACCTTC
TRBJ2-1 15 NA NA TRBV2 CASSERRGSYNEQFF TGTGCCAGCAGTGAGCGGCGGGGAAGTTACAATGAGCAGTTCTTC
TRBJ2-5 13 NA NA TRBV5-4 CASSSFGGETQYF TGTGCCAGCAGCTCCTTCGGGGGAGAGACCCAGTACTTC
TRBJ1-5 13 NA NA TRBV6-5 CASTLNERQPQHF TGTGCCAGCACTCTAAATGAGCGTCAGCCCCAGCATTTT